A selection of T cell receptor beta chains follows, all from one sample in a study of somatic mutations in cytotoxic T cells in rheumatoid arthritis. Method: immunoSEQ multiplex PCR; TCRdb's copy keeps in-frame clones and lacks some. The sample consists of 15,000 to 20,000 clones, around 77% of them appearing once. Sequencing was carried out using CD8+ T cells sorted from blood. The receptor set was obtained from an adult with rheumatoid arthritis. Both conserved end residues are part of each CDR3. D genes are given only for firm matches. Clone sizes are given selectively: once, few, many, or a class where the clone is expanded.

j_call: TRBJ2-3; clone_size: .; d_call: .; v_call: TRBV9; cdr3_aa: CASSPEVQERDTQYF; cdr3_nt: TGTGCCAGCAGCCCAGAGGTTCAGGAGCGAGATACGCAGTATTTT
j_call: TRBJ1-3; clone_size: .; d_call: .; v_call: TRBV28; cdr3_aa: CASKTPTGSGNTIYF; cdr3_nt: TGTGCCAGCAAGACCCCGACAGGCTCTGGAAACACCATATATTTT
j_call: TRBJ1-2; clone_size: .; d_call: .; v_call: TRBV2; cdr3_aa: CASSAGQSISNYGYTF; cdr3_nt: TGTGCCAGCAGTGCAGGGCAGAGCATAAGTAACTATGGCTACACCTTC
j_call: TRBJ1-2; clone_size: .; d_call: TRBD1; v_call: TRBV7-9; cdr3_aa: CASSFPDRNYGYTF; cdr3_nt: TGTGCCAGCAGCTTCCCGGACAGGAACTATGGCTACACCTTC
j_call: TRBJ2-3; clone_size: .; d_call: .; v_call: TRBV28; cdr3_aa: CASSLNSADPDSVTQYF; cdr3_nt: TGTGCCAGCAGTCTAAATTCCGCCGATCCGGACTCGGTTACGCAGTATTTT
j_call: TRBJ2-1; clone_size: .; d_call: .; v_call: TRBV6-5; cdr3_aa: CASSRESSYNEQFF; cdr3_nt: TGTGCCAGCAGTAGGGAGAGCTCCTACAATGAGCAGTTCTTC
j_call: TRBJ2-3; clone_size: .; d_call: TRBD2; v_call: TRBV28; cdr3_aa: CASRTLAGGQGTDTQYF; cdr3_nt: TGTGCCAGCAGAACCCTAGCGGGGGGCCAGGGGACAGATACGCAGTATTTT
j_call: TRBJ2-7; clone_size: once; d_call: .; v_call: TRBV27; cdr3_aa: CASGETEASYEQYF; cdr3_nt: TGTGCCAGCGGTGAGACAGAGGCCTCCTACGAGCAGTACTTC
j_call: TRBJ2-5; clone_size: .; d_call: TRBD1; v_call: TRBV6-5; cdr3_aa: CASSVLDRATETQYF; cdr3_nt: TGTGCCAGCAGCGTACTGGACAGGGCCACCGAGACCCAGTACTTC
j_call: TRBJ1-2; clone_size: .; d_call: TRBD1; v_call: TRBV19; cdr3_aa: CASSLLRDRGPYGYTF; cdr3_nt: TGTGCCAGTAGTTTGCTCCGGGACAGGGGGCCCTATGGCTACACCTTC
j_call: TRBJ2-1; clone_size: .; d_call: TRBD1; v_call: TRBV7-9; cdr3_aa: CASSLRQGAYNEQFF; cdr3_nt: TGTGCCAGCAGCTTAAGACAGGGGGCCTACAATGAGCAGTTCTTC
j_call: TRBJ2-3; clone_size: once; d_call: .; v_call: TRBV9; cdr3_aa: CASSGSYTDTQYF; cdr3_nt: TGTGCCAGCAGCGGGAGCTACACAGATACGCAGTATTTT
j_call: TRBJ2-7; clone_size: .; d_call: .; v_call: TRBV4-2; cdr3_aa: CASSQVGVGYEQYF; cdr3_nt: TGTGCCAGCAGCCAAGTGGGGGTAGGGTACGAGCAGTACTTC
j_call: TRBJ2-2; clone_size: .; d_call: .; v_call: TRBV5-4; cdr3_aa: CASSTYREGLTGELFF; cdr3_nt: TGTGCCAGCAGCACCTACAGGGAAGGTCTCACCGGGGAGCTGTTTTTT
j_call: TRBJ1-4; clone_size: few; d_call: .; v_call: TRBV7-8; cdr3_aa: CASSPRAPNRATNEKLFF; cdr3_nt: TGTGCCAGCAGCCCCAGGGCCCCCAACAGGGCAACTAATGAAAAACTGTTTTTT
j_call: TRBJ2-7; clone_size: .; d_call: TRBD2; v_call: TRBV13; cdr3_aa: CASSFKGLAGGAYEQYF; cdr3_nt: TGTGCCAGCAGCTTCAAGGGGCTGGCCGGGGGGGCCTACGAGCAGTACTTC
j_call: TRBJ1-2; clone_size: .; d_call: .; v_call: TRBV5-5; cdr3_aa: CASSLEGVGYGYTF; cdr3_nt: TGTGCCAGCAGCTTGGAAGGGGTAGGCTATGGCTACACCTTC
j_call: TRBJ1-2; clone_size: .; d_call: .; v_call: TRBV6-6; cdr3_aa: CASTHQGLNYGYTF; cdr3_nt: TGTGCCAGCACCCATCAGGGCCTGAACTATGGCTACACCTTC
j_call: TRBJ2-3; clone_size: .; d_call: .; v_call: TRBV10-1; cdr3_aa: CASAPSGQGGTDTQYF; cdr3_nt: TGCGCCAGTGCGCCCTCGGGGCAGGGAGGCACAGATACGCAGTATTTT